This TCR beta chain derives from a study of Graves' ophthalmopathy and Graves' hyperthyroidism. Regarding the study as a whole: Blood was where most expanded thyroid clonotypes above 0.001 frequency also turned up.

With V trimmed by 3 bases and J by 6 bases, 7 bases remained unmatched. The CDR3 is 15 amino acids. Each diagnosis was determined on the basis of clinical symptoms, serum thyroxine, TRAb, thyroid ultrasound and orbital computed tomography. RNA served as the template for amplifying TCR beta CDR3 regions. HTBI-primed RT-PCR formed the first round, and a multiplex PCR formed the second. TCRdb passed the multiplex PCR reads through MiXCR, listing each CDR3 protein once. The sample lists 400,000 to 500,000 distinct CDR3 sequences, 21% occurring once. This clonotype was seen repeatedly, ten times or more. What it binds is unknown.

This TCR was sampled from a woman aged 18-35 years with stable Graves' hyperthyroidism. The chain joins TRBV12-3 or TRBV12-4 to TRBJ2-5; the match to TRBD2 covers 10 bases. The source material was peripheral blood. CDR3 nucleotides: TGTGCCAGCAGTTTGGGTGGACTAGCGGCGAAGACCCAGTACTTC. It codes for CASSLGGLAAKTQYF.